This T cell receptor (beta chain) was observed in a study of blood T cell repertoires in COVID-19. Study in general: The United States, Italy and Spain provided the acute and convalescent COVID-19 samples.

In the original processing: From reference gene primer amplification, estimates of nucleated cell counts were derived. The table came from immunoSEQ multiplex PCR; TCRdb's copy has only in-frame clones and leaves some out. That table is the source of V, J and clone size, and D and trimming were worked out from the DNA. The sample records around 250,000 clones, about 82% being singletons. Trimming took 0 bases from V and 7 from J, leaving 11 bases between them. The CDR3 runs 14 residues. Germline CDR1 is SGHRS and CDR2 is YFSETQ. Sequenced input: peripheral blood. The V and J genes are TRBV5-1 and TRBJ2-1; possible D gene TRBD1, 5 bases. The TCR comes from a woman older than 75 with COVID-19, enrolled during active disease. CDR3 bases: TGCGCCAGCAGCTTGGTAGACAGTAGGAATGAGCAGTTCTTC. It specifies CASSLVDSRNEQFF.